This T cell receptor (beta chain) was recovered during a study of T cell responses to AZD1222 COVID-19 vaccine. The table came from immunoSEQ multiplex PCR; TCRdb's copy has only in-frame clones and leaves some out. The table has about 130,000 clones, roughly 90% seen once. This CDR3 is 13 amino acids long. The sample in question was peripheral blood, obtained on day 0 of AZD1222 vaccination. The chain links TRBV12-2 to TRBJ2-1; TRBD2, the table's D call, lacks a check against the DNA. TRBV12-2 is assigned pseudogene status. This TCR was recovered from an adult in good health. In DNA, the CDR3 is TGTGCTGCCTATCTGAGGACCTACAATGAGCAGTTCTTC. It yields the protein CAAYLRTYNEQFF.